These 23 T cell receptor beta chains came from one sample sequenced in a study of blood T cell repertoires in COVID-19. Some clones are missing from TCRdb's copy, which holds only in-frame ones; the method was immunoSEQ multiplex PCR. The repertoire includes fewer than 350,000 clones, around nine tenths of them detected once, and about 4.6% sits in the top ten. The specimen was peripheral blood. Source of these receptors: a man aged 35 to 55 with acute or convalescent COVID-19.

To note about this clone: Compared with germline, one end of the junction differs, possibly owing to a read error. The chain is built from TRBV29-1 and TRBJ1-3; D possibly corresponds to TRBD1 (6 bases). The CDR3 has 13 residues. Germline-derived CDR1 and CDR2 are SQVTM and ANQGSEA. The DNA of the CDR3 is TGCAGCGTGGAAGCAGGGGTCGGAAACACCATATATTTT. Amino acid sequence: CSVEAGVGNTIYF.

The rearrangement links TRBV3-1 (or the pseudogene TRBV3-2) to TRBJ1-3, with 10 nucleotides matching TRBD1. V trimming: 3 bases; J trimming: 9 bases; junction bases outside the gene matches: 11. The germline CDR1 and CDR2 sequences are LGHDT and YNNKEL (reference sequence). CDR3 size: 16 residues. The CDR3 loop reads CASSHAGTGARGTIYF. Here the CDR3 DNA reads TGTGCCAGCAGCCACGCCGGGACAGGGGCACGGGGCACCATATATTTT.

The gene calls are TRBV5-1 and TRBJ2-7, with D unclear. Germline V gives CDR1 SGHRS, CDR2 YFSETQ. Deletions cut 5 bases from V and 7 bases from J, with 19 bases between. There are 14 residues in the CDR3. CDR3 nucleotides: TGCGCCAGCAGGAGAGAAGCAGCCCTCGGGGAGCAGTACTTC. Translated, it gives CASRREAALGEQYF.

The chain carries TRBV27 and TRBJ1-5; TRBD1 aligns across 8 bases. Germline V gene sequence: CDR1 MNHEY, CDR2 SMNVEV (reference sequence). The CDR3 sequence is 14 residues long. After removal of 5 bases from V and 5 bases from J, the junction contained 5 bases not matched to a gene. CDR3 in DNA: TGTGCCAGCAGTATTGGACAGGGTTATCAGCCCCAGCATTTT. Translated, it gives CASSIGQGYQPQHF.

The chain has TRBV4-2 and TRBJ2-1, with 8 nucleotides matching TRBD1. This CDR3 region has 20 residues. V lost 3 bases to trimming and J lost 3 bases; unmatched junction nucleotides: 19. Germline V lookup: CDR1 LGHNA, CDR2 YNFKEQ. The CDR3 nucleotides read TGTGCCAGCAGCCAGGAGTACTGGACAGGGCCTTCTCCCGTCTACAATGAGCAGTTCTTC. Translated, it gives CASSQEYWTGPSPVYNEQFF.

This chain uses TRBV7-2 with TRBJ2-1, with D unclear. Germline assignment: CDR1 SGHTA and CDR2 FQGNSA. The CDR3 runs to 14 residues. V was clipped by 6 bases and J by 0 bases, with 9 bases between them. The DNA of the CDR3 is TGTGCCAGCAGTCGACTTAGCTCCTACAATGAGCAGTTCTTC. Its protein product is CASSRLSSYNEQFF.

This chain uses TRBV19 with TRBJ1-4; D ambiguous. V was trimmed by 7 bases and J by 8 bases, leaving 14 bases between them. CDR1 and CDR2 from the germline V gene are LNHDA and SQIVND (reference sequence). There are 13 residues in the CDR3. The CDR3 protein is CASNNLRGEKLFF. DNA of the CDR3: TGTGCCAGTAATAACCTTCGAGGGGAAAAACTGTTTTTT.

The V gene is TRBV7-6, the J gene TRBJ1-1; unclear D gene. Trimming shortened V by 3 bases and J by 2 bases, and 13 bases separated the two germline ends. Germline CDR1 reads SGHVS; CDR2 reads FNYEAQ. The CDR3 has 15 residues. The CDR3 DNA reads as TGTGCCAGCAGCTTCCCCCACGGAGCTAACACTGAAGCTTTCTTT. Protein product: CASSFPHGANTEAFF.

CDR3 protein: CAIGGGAANEQFF. The DNA of the CDR3 is TGTGCCATCGGCGGGGGGGCCGCGAATGAGCAGTTCTTC. The chain couples TRBV24-1 to TRBJ2-1, with 9 bases matching TRBD2. CDR1 is KGHDR, CDR2 SFDVKD, per germline. The CDR3 has 13 amino acids. V lost 11 bases and J lost 7; bases outside the gene matches: 8.

This clone was counted only a few times. The J gene is TRBJ2-1, the V gene TRBV18, with 9 bases fitting TRBD2. This CDR3 has 17 amino acids. Germline V CDR1 and CDR2: KGHSH, LQKENI. Trimming at V came to 2 bases and at J to 7 bases, leaving 12 bases not matched to a gene. Here the CDR3 reads CASSPENSGGLGNEQFF. The CDR3 DNA is TGTGCCAGCTCACCAGAGAATAGCGGGGGTCTCGGGAATGAGCAGTTCTTC.

This sequence joins TRBV5-1 and TRBJ2-3, with TRBD1 matching 7 bases. The CDR3 sequence is 16 residues long. V lost 0 bases to trimming and J lost 3 bases; unmatched junction nucleotides: 7. Germline V lookup: CDR1 SGHRS, CDR2 YFSETQ. CDR3 protein: CASSLGGGAGTDTQYF. CDR3 bases: TGCGCCAGCAGCTTGGGAGGGGGCGCTGGGACAGATACGCAGTATTTT. The whole variable domain, remainder taken from reference TRBV5-1 and TRBJ2-3, is KAGVTQTPRYLIKTRGQQVTLSCSPISGHRSVSWYQQTPGQGLQFLFEYFSETQRNKGNFPGRFSGRQFSNSRSEMNVSTLELGDSALYLCASSLGGGAGTDTQYFGPGTRLTVL.

The V and J genes are TRBV11-2 and TRBJ2-7, with D possibly matching TRBD2 (5 bases). Germline CDR1 SGHAT, CDR2 FQNNGV. V lost 6 bases and J 5 bases, leaving 14 bases between the germline ends. CDR3 length: 13 residues. CDR3 protein: CASRIIGEHEQYF. The CDR3 DNA reads TGTGCCAGCAGAATAATCGGGGAGCACGAGCAGTACTTC.

V and J are TRBV7-2 and TRBJ1-1; D possibly corresponds to TRBD1 (6 bases). Germline V gene lookup returns CDR1 SGHTA and CDR2 FQGNSA. This CDR3 spans 16 amino acids. V dropped 1 base and J dropped 3 bases, with 15 bases sitting between them. CDR3 in DNA: TGTGCCAGCAGCTTAGTATCAGGGGTCGGGGACACTGAAGCTTTCTTT. The encoded protein is CASSLVSGVGDTEAFF.

The V gene is TRBV5-1, the J gene TRBJ2-2, with a weak D call TRBD2 (6 bases). The CDR3 consists of 16 residues. Germline CDR1 is SGHRS and CDR2 is YFSETQ. V dropped 3 bases and J dropped 0 bases, with 12 bases sitting between them. CDR3 in amino acids: CASSYQAGSNTGELFF. DNA of the CDR3: TGCGCCAGCAGCTACCAAGCGGGTTCGAACACCGGGGAGCTGTTTTTT.

The chain joins TRBV3-1 (or the pseudogene TRBV3-2) to TRBJ1-2, with D perhaps matching TRBD1 (6 bases). V lost 8 bases and J lost 6, with 22 bases in between. This CDR3 is built from 15 residues. CDR1 and CDR2 (germline): LGHDT, YNNKEL (reference sequence). The CDR3 DNA follows: TGTGCCAGCTGGGGTCGGCAGGGGCTTTCTGATGGCTACACCTTC. Protein: CASWGRQGLSDGYTF.

This rearrangement joins TRBV5-8 to TRBJ1-1; D is undetermined. Germline V CDR1 and CDR2: SGHTS, YDEGEE. The CDR3 sequence is 15 residues long. Trimming stripped 0 bases from V and 3 bases from J, with 12 bases between. The CDR3 spells CASSLAAARHTEAFF. The CDR3 bases are TGTGCCAGCAGCTTGGCGGCGGCCCGGCACACTGAAGCTTTCTTT.

The chain joins TRBV4-2 to TRBJ2-3, with 8 bases aligning to TRBD2. Germline V gene lookup returns CDR1 LGHNA and CDR2 YNFKEQ. V lost 2 bases and J lost 6; bases outside the gene matches: 13. The CDR3 consists of 17 residues. CDR3 protein: CASSQRAGAGGEDTQYF. In DNA form, the CDR3 reads TGTGCCAGCAGCCAAAGGGCGGGCGCGGGGGGCGAGGATACGCAGTATTTT.

This CDR3 is CSGTSLHEQFF. In DNA form, the CDR3 reads TGCAGTGGGACTAGCCTCCATGAGCAGTTCTTC. The rearrangement uses TRBV20-1 and TRBJ2-1, with 8 bases aligning to TRBD2. CDR1 DFQATT and CDR2 SNEGSKA come from the germline V gene (reference sequence). The CDR3 has 11 residues. The trim removed 7 bases at V and 8 bases at J, leaving 4 bases unmatched.

This rearrangement joins TRBV5-1 to TRBJ1-5; D is possibly TRBD1 (5 bases). Per germline, CDR1 SGHRS and CDR2 YFSETQ. This CDR3 has 14 residues. V was pared by 1 base and J by 5 bases, with 10 bases between. CDR3 loop: CASSLFSRDQPQHF. CDR3 DNA: TGCGCCAGCAGCTTGTTCTCCAGGGATCAGCCCCAGCATTTT.

The rearrangement uses TRBV12-5 and TRBJ2-1, with D possibly TRBD1 on 5 matching bases. The CDR3 runs to 13 residues. Trimming shortened V by 0 bases and J by 10 bases, and 10 bases separated the two germline ends. Germline lookup yields CDR1 LGHNT and CDR2 FRNRAP. CDR3 loop: CASGLVHPGEQFF. CDR3 nucleotide sequence: TGTGCTAGTGGTTTGGTACATCCAGGGGAGCAGTTCTTC.

For the CDR3, the DNA is TGTGCCAGCAGCCGACAGGGGTCCCACACCGGGGAGCTGTTTTTT. As protein: CASSRQGSHTGELFF. The rearrangement uses TRBV5-4 and TRBJ2-2; 8 bases are shared with TRBD1. The CDR3 has 15 amino acids. The junction had 5 bases not matched to a gene; V was cut back by 4 bases and J by 3 bases. Germline CDR1 is SGHNT and CDR2 is YYREEE (reference sequence).

The rearrangement links TRBV5-4 to TRBJ2-6; D gene ambiguous. The V end lost 0 bases, the J end lost 0 bases, and 4 bases lay between the germline ends. This CDR3 region has 15 residues. CDR1 SGHNT and CDR2 YYREEE come from the germline V gene (reference sequence). The CDR3 protein is CASSLASSGANVLTF. The CDR3, as DNA: TGTGCCAGCAGCTTGGCCAGCTCTGGGGCCAACGTCCTGACTTTC.

This rearrangement joins TRBV5-6 to TRBJ1-5; 10 bases align to TRBD1. J was trimmed by 5 bases and V by 4 bases; bases with no gene match: 3. This CDR3 is 14 amino acids long. Germline CDR1 is SGHDT and CDR2 is YYEEEE. The DNA of the CDR3 is TGTGCCAGCAGCGGGACAGGGGCATATCAGCCCCAGCATTTT. This encodes CASSGTGAYQPQHF.